Listed below are T cell receptor beta chains from one sample, sequenced in a study of T-cell memory formation after mild COVID-19. TCRdb itself ran the 5' RACE reads through MiXCR, one entry per CDR3 protein. The table records fewer than 200,000 distinct CDR3 sequences, over 20% of them present only once. Material for sequencing was PBMCs or a T cell subset sorted from them (not recorded which). Source of these receptors: an adult woman who had mild COVID-19 (a few samples of this study predate the infection). Cell type and time point are not known. The CDR3 runs from the conserved cysteine through the conserved F or W. The D gene is left open where the match is weak. The listing skips clone size in some rows; elsewhere it reads once, few, many or a size class.

cdr3_nt cdr3_aa clone_size v_call d_call j_call
TGCAGCGTTACCCTGTCGGGGGGTCCCTCCTACGAGCAGTACTTC CSVTLSGGPSYEQYF - TRBV29-1 TRBD2 TRBJ2-7
TGTGCCAGCACTAGCGGGGGAAATGGTGAGCAGTTCTTC CASTSGGNGEQFF few TRBV7-9 TRBD2 TRBJ2-1
TGCGCCAGCAGCCAAGCGCCTAGCGGGAGTAGGTCCTACGAGCAGTACTTC CASSQAPSGSRSYEQYF - TRBV4-3 TRBD2 TRBJ2-7
TGTGCCACCAGCAGCCTAACAGGAGCCGAAAACATTCAGTACTTC CATSSLTGAENIQYF many TRBV15 - TRBJ2-4
TGTGCCAGCAGCATCTCCGGGAAAAACTACGAGCAGTACTTC CASSISGKNYEQYF - TRBV13 - TRBJ2-7
TGTGCCAGCAGCTTAGGCGGGGAGGGGGCCTACGAGCAGTACTTC CASSLGGEGAYEQYF - TRBV13 - TRBJ2-7
TGTGCCACCAGTGACCCCGGAATAGGCAGGTTCACAGATACGCAGTATTTT CATSDPGIGRFTDTQYF few TRBV24-1 - TRBJ2-3
TGTGCCAGCAGCTTCCCCATAGATACGCAGTATTTT CASSFPIDTQYF few TRBV7-9 - TRBJ2-3
TGTGCCAGTAGTATATCAGAGGGACTCAGCAATCAGCCCCAGCATTTT CASSISEGLSNQPQHF - TRBV19 - TRBJ1-5
TGTGCCAGCAGTTATTCCGGGACAGGGCCGCGGGAGACCCAGTACTTC CASSYSGTGPRETQYF few TRBV12-3/TRBV12-4 TRBD1 TRBJ2-5
TGCAGCGTTGCAGGGTTTGGTGAAGCTTTCTTT CSVAGFGEAFF - TRBV29-1 - TRBJ1-1
TGTGCCAGCAGCTTGGTGGGGACAGTTCATATTAACAATGAAGCTTTCTTT CASSLVGTVHINNEAFF - TRBV5-4 TRBD1 TRBJ1-1
TGTGCCAGCAGTCTCCAGGGGCGCAATCAGCCCCAGCATTTT CASSLQGRNQPQHF few TRBV12-3/TRBV12-4 - TRBJ1-5
TGTGCCAGCAGCTTGTATGAGAGGGGCTCCTACGAGCAGTACTTC CASSLYERGSYEQYF - TRBV7-8 - TRBJ2-7
TGCGCCAGCAGCCAAGACAGGGAGTACCAAGAGACCCAGTACTTC CASSQDREYQETQYF - TRBV4-1 - TRBJ2-5
TGCGCCAGCAGCCAGTCAGGTGCAGGGGGCGATGAGCAGTTCTTC CASSQSGAGGDEQFF - TRBV4-1 TRBD1 TRBJ2-1
TGTGCCAGCACCGTAGGACTAGCTGATAACAATGAGCAGTTCTTC CASTVGLADNNEQFF - TRBV9 TRBD2 TRBJ2-1
TGTGCCATCAGCCCGACGACGGGGCCACCTGTAATGGAAGGGTTCACAGATACGCAGTATTTT CAISPTTGPPVMEGFTDTQYF few TRBV10-3 - TRBJ2-3
TGTGCCAGCAGCTATCTAAGACAGCCTGTCTATGGCTACACCTTC CASSYLRQPVYGYTF - TRBV6-6 - TRBJ1-2
TGTGCCAGCAGCCAATACGGACAGGGGAGCATGAACACTGAAGCTTTCTTT CASSQYGQGSMNTEAFF - TRBV7-2 TRBD1 TRBJ1-1
TGTGCCAGCAGCTTAGGGGACAGGGGGCCTCCCTACGAGCAGTACTTC CASSLGDRGPPYEQYF few TRBV7-9 TRBD1 TRBJ2-7
TGTGCCAGCAGACAGGGGATCGGGAATGAGCAGTTCTTC CASRQGIGNEQFF - TRBV12-3/TRBV12-4 TRBD1 TRBJ2-1
TGCAGCGTTGAGTCGGAGGACTACGAGCAGTACTTC CSVESEDYEQYF - TRBV29-1 - TRBJ2-7
TGCAGCGCCAAAAGGGCGGAACTATACAATGAGCAGTTCTTC CSAKRAELYNEQFF - TRBV29-1 - TRBJ2-1
TGTGCCAGCAGTTTGTACAAGAATCAGCCCCAGCATTTT CASSLYKNQPQHF - TRBV12-3/TRBV12-4 - TRBJ1-5
TGTGCCAGCAGCTTGACTAGCGGGGGGTACAATGAGCAGTTCTTC CASSLTSGGYNEQFF - TRBV12-3/TRBV12-4 TRBD2 TRBJ2-1
TGCGCCAGCAGCCGAGGGACTAGCGGGAGGAGGGGCACAGATACGCAGTATTTT CASSRGTSGRRGTDTQYF - TRBV4-3 TRBD2 TRBJ2-3
TGTGCCAGCAGTTTATACGGCCAGGGAACAGATACGCAGTATTTT CASSLYGQGTDTQYF once TRBV27 - TRBJ2-3
TGTGCCAGCAGCAAGAGCGGGAGGTACGAGCAGTACTTC CASSKSGRYEQYF - TRBV7-9 TRBD2 TRBJ2-7
TGTGCCATCAGTGAGGAGGTGGACAGGGCATACGAGCAGTACTTC CAISEEVDRAYEQYF - TRBV10-3 TRBD1 TRBJ2-7
TGTGCCAGCAGCTGGAAGGACAGGGGTCCGTTTTATAGCACTCAGCCCCAGCATTTT CASSWKDRGPFYSTQPQHF - TRBV7-4 TRBD1 TRBJ1-5
TGTGCCAGCAGTTCCGCCACAGGGGGGGAAGTGCTAGGCTACACCTTC CASSSATGGEVLGYTF few TRBV6-5 TRBD1 TRBJ1-2
TGCGCCAGCAGCCAAGATTGGGGAAGCACCGGGGAGCTGTTTTTT CASSQDWGSTGELFF - TRBV4-3 - TRBJ2-2
TGTGCCAGCAGTTACGGAACAGGGAGTCCTGAAGCTTTCTTT CASSYGTGSPEAFF - TRBV6-5 - TRBJ1-1
TGTGCCAGCAGAGTAGACAGGGGTCCCTACGAGCAGTACTTC CASRVDRGPYEQYF - TRBV2 TRBD1 TRBJ2-7
TGCAGCGTTGAAGATAACCCGGATGGGATGCGGCCCTACACCTTC CSVEDNPDGMRPYTF - TRBV29-1 - TRBJ1-2
TGTGCCAGCAGCGTAGAAGGACACCTCCAAGAGACCCAGTACTTC CASSVEGHLQETQYF few TRBV9 - TRBJ2-5